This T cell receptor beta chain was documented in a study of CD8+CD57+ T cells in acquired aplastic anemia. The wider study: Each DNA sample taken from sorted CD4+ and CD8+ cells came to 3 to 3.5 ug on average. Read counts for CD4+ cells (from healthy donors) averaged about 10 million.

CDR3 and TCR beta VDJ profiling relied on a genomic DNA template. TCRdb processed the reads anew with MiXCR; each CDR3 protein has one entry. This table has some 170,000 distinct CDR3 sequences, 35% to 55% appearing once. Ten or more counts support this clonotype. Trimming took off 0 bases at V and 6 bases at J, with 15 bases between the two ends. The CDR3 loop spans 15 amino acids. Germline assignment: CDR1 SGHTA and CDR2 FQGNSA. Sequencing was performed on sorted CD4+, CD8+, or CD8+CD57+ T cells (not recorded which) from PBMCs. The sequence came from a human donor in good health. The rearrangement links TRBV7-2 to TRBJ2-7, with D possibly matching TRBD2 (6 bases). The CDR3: CASSLAEEGIGEQYF. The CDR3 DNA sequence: TGTGCCAGCAGCTTAGCCGAGGAGGGGATCGGCGAGCAGTACTTC.